The 9 T cell receptor beta chains reported below all come from one sample, sequenced in a study of blood T cell repertoires in COVID-19. Clones were read by immunoSEQ multiplex PCR, and TCRdb kept only the in-frame ones, dropping some. The data contain 200,000 to 250,000 clones, around 80% of them singletons. The sample comprised peripheral blood. The receptors here all came from a woman aged 70-85 years with acute or convalescent COVID-19.

This chain links TRBV3-1 (or the pseudogene TRBV3-2) with TRBJ2-1, with TRBD2 matching 7 bases. CDR3 length: 16 residues. Germline CDR1 reads LGHDT; CDR2 reads YNNKEL (reference sequence). After removal of 4 bases from V and 6 bases from J, the junction contained 12 bases not matched to a gene. The DNA of the CDR3 is TGTGCCAGCAGCCCTACGTCTAGCGGTGATCCCAATGAGCAGTTCTTC. Its protein is CASSPTSSGDPNEQFF.

This chain links TRBV3-1 (or the pseudogene TRBV3-2) with TRBJ1-6; TRBD1 aligns across 7 bases. The CDR3 totals 16 residues. V was pared by 4 bases and J by 7 bases, with 10 bases of the junction left unmatched. Per the germline V gene, CDR1 is LGHDT and CDR2 is YNNKEL (reference sequence). CDR3 sequence: CASSPLEQGRNSPLHF. The CDR3 bases are TGTGCCAGCAGCCCCCTCGAACAGGGGCGCAATTCACCCCTCCACTTT.

The chain has TRBV9 and TRBJ2-6, with D possibly being TRBD1 (5 bases). The CDR3 sequence is 17 residues long. Per the germline V gene, CDR1 is SGDLS and CDR2 is YYNGEE. Trimming took 4 bases from V and 1 from J, leaving 15 bases between them. The CDR3 sequence: CASSPQGDFSGANVLTF. The CDR3 DNA reads TGTGCCAGCAGCCCCCAAGGGGATTTTTCTGGGGCCAACGTCCTGACTTTC.

This CDR3 is CAIRAQGGGNQPQHF. CDR3 in DNA: TGTGCCATCAGAGCTCAGGGAGGGGGCAATCAGCCCCAGCATTTT. This chain connects TRBV10-3 to TRBJ1-5; maybe TRBD1 (5 bases). With 6 bases removed from V and 2 bases from J, the gap between germline ends came to 14 bases. In germline, CDR1 is ENHRY, CDR2 SYGVKD. This CDR3 comprises 15 residues.

V gene TRBV6-6 combines with J gene TRBJ2-7; D ambiguous. The CDR3 consists of 11 residues. Germline CDR1 is MNHNY and CDR2 is SVGAGI (reference sequence). V gave up 5 bases and J gave up 3 bases, with 5 bases separating them. The CDR3 is CASSSRYEQYF. CDR3 sequence (DNA): TGTGCCAGCAGTAGCCGCTACGAGCAGTACTTC.

The CDR3 region is CASSRRQGAGEQYF. The CDR3, as DNA: TGTGCCAGCAGTCGCAGACAGGGGGCAGGAGAGCAGTACTTC. The V call is TRBV6-5, the J call TRBJ2-7; 10 positions agree with TRBD1. After removal of 5 bases from V and 7 bases from J, the junction contained 8 bases not matched to a gene. The CDR3 is 14 amino acids. In germline, CDR1 is MNHEY, CDR2 SVGAGI.

V gene TRBV6-2 or TRBV6-3 combines with J gene TRBJ1-1, with TRBD1 identical over 9 bases. This CDR3 spans 16 amino acids. The V segment lost 3 bases and the J segment 1 base; nucleotides outside the gene matches: 6. Germline CDR1 is MNHEY and CDR2 is SVGEGT. CDR3 protein: CASSYSPGQGNTEAFF. DNA for the CDR3: TGTGCCAGCAGTTATTCCCCGGGACAGGGGAACACTGAAGCTTTCTTT.

This clone was seen once. The chain couples TRBV11-2 to TRBJ2-5; tentatively, D is TRBD1 (6 bases). V shed 4 bases and J shed 10 bases, with 16 bases lying between them. There are 13 residues in the CDR3. Germline CDR1 SGHAT, CDR2 FQNNGV. Written as DNA, the CDR3 is TGTGCCAGCAGCTCGGGACACGAGCCCCGCCAGTACTTC. Protein: CASSSGHEPRQYF.

Worth noting for this clone: Additional DNA sequences in this sample encode the identical CDR3. The chain recombines TRBV3-1 (or the pseudogene TRBV3-2) with TRBJ2-7, with D hard to call. Germline CDR1 LGHDT, CDR2 YNNKEL (reference sequence). The V and J ends lost 1 base and 4 bases respectively, with 2 bases between them. The CDR3 covers 11 residues. The DNA for the CDR3 is TGTGCCAGCAGCCAAGCTTACGAGCAGTACTTC. Translated, it gives CASSQAYEQYF.